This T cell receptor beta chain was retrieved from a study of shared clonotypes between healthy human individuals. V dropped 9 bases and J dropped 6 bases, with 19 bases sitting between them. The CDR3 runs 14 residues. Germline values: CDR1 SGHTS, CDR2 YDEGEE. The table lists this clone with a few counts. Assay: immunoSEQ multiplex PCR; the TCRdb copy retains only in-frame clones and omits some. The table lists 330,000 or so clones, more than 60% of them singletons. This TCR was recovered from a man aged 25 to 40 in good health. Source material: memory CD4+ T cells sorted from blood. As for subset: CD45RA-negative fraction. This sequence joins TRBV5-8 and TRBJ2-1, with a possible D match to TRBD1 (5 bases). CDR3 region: CATQYAARGNEQFF. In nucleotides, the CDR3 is TGTGCCACCCAATACGCAGCTAGGGGCAATGAGCAGTTCTTC.